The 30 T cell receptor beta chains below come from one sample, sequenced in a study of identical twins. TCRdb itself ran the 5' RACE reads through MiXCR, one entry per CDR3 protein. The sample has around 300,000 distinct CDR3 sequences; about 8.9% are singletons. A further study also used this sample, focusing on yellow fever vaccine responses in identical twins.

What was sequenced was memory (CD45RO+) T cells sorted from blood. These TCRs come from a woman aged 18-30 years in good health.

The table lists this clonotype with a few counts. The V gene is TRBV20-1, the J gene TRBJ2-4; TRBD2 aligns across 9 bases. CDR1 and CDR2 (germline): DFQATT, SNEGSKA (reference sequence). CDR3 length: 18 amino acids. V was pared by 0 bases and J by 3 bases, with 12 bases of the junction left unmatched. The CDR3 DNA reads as TGCAGTGCTAGAGAAGGGACTAGCAGGGTTAGGGTCAAAAACATTCAGTACTTC. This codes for CSAREGTSRVRVKNIQYF.

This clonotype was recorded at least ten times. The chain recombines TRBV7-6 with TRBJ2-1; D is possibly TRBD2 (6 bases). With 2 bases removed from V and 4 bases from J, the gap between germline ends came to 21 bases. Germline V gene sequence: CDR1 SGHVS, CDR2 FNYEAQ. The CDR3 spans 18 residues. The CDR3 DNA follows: TGTGCCAGCAGCTTATTACGCGGGGACGCGGCCCAGTACAATGAGCAGTTCTTC. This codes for CASSLLRGDAAQYNEQFF. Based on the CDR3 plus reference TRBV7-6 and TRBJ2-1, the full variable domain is GAGVSQSPRYKVTKRGQDVALRCDPISGHVSLYWYRQALGQGPEFLTYFNYEAQQDKSGLPNDRFSAERPEGSISTLTIQRTEQRDSAMYRCASSLLRGDAAQYNEQFFGPGTRLTVL.

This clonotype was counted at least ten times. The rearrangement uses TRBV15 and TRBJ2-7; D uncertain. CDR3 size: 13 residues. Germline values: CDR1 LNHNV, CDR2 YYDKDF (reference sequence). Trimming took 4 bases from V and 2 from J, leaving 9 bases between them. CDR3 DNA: TGTGCCACCAGCAATTCCCCGCCCTACGAGCAGTACGTC. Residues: CATSNSPPYEQYV.

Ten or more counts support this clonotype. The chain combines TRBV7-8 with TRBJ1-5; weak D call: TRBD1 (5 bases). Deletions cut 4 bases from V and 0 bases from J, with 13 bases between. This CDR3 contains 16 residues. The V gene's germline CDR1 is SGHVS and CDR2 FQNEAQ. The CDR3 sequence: CASSSTGYFSNQPQHF. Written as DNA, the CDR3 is TGTGCCAGCAGCTCCACAGGTTACTTTAGCAATCAGCCCCAGCATTTT.

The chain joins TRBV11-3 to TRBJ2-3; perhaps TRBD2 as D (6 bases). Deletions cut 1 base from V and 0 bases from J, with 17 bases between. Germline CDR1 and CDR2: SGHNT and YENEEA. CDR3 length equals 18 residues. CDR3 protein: CASSLGISGKTSTDTQYF. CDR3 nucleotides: TGTGCCAGCAGCTTAGGCATTAGCGGAAAAACTAGCACAGATACGCAGTATTTT.

CDR3 region: CSARDPGGLYNEQFF. CDR3 coding DNA: TGCAGTGCTAGAGATCCCGGCGGCCTGTACAATGAGCAGTTCTTC. The V call is TRBV20-1, the J call TRBJ2-1; D is undetermined. CDR3 size: 15 residues. With 0 bases removed from V and 4 bases from J, the gap between germline ends came to 13 bases. Per the germline V gene, CDR1 is DFQATT and CDR2 is SNEGSKA (reference sequence).

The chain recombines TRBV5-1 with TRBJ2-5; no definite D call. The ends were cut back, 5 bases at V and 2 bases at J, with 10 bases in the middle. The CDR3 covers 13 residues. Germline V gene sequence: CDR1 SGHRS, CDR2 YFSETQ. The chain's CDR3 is CASSRSVQETQYF. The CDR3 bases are TGCGCCAGCAGTAGAAGCGTTCAAGAGACCCAGTACTTC.

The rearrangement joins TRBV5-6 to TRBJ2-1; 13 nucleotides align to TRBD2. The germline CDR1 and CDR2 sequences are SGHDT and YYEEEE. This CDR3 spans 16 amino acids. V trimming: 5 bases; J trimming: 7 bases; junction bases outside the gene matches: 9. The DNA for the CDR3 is TGTGCCAGCAGTCCCCTCGGGACTAGCGGGAAAAATGAGCAGTTCTTC. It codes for CASSPLGTSGKNEQFF.

In nucleotides, the CDR3 is TGCGCCAGCAGCTTAGGGACTCCAGATACGCAGTATTTT. Translation gives CASSLGTPDTQYF. The genes are TRBV4-1 and TRBJ2-3, with TRBD2 as a possible D gene (6 bases). V was trimmed by 5 bases and J by 4 bases, leaving 10 bases between them. The germline gives CDR1 MGHRA, CDR2 YSYEKL. CDR3 length: 13 amino acids.

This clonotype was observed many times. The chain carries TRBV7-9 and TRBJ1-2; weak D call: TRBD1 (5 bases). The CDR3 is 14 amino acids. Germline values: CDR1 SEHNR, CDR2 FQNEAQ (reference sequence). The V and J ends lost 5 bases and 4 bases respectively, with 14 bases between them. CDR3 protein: CASSLTDSSYGYTF. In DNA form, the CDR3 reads TGTGCCAGCAGCCTCACCGACAGTTCCTATGGCTACACCTTC. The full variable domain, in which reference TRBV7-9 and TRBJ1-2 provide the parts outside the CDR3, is DTGVSQNPRHKITKRGQNVTFRCDPISEHNRLYWYRQTLGQGPEFLTYFQNEAQLEKSRLLSDRFSAERPKGSFSTLEIQRTEQGDSAMYLCASSLTDSSYGYTFGSGTRLTVV.

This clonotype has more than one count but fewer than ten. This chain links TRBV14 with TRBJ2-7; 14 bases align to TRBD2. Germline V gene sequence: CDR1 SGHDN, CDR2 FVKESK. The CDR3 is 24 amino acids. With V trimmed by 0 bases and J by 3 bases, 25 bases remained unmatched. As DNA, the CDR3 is TGTGCCAGCAGCCAAGATGGGGCAGGGTGGGGGACTAGCGGGAGTCAAGACAAGCTCTACGAGCAGTACTTC. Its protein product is CASSQDGAGWGTSGSQDKLYEQYF.

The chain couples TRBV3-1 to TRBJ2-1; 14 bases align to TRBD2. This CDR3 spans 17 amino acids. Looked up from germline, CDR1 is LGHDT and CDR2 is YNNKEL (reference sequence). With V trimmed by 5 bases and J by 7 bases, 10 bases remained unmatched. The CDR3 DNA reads TGTGCCAGCAGCTTCGGGGGACTAGCGGGAGAAAAGAATGAGCAGTTCTTC. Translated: CASSFGGLAGEKNEQFF.

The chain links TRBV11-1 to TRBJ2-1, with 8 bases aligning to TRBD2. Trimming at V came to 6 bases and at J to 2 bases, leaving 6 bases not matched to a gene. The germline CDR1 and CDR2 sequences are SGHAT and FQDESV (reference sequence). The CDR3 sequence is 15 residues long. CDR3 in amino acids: CASSRAGATYNEQFF. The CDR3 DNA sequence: TGTGCCAGCAGTCGAGCGGGGGCCACCTACAATGAGCAGTTCTTC.

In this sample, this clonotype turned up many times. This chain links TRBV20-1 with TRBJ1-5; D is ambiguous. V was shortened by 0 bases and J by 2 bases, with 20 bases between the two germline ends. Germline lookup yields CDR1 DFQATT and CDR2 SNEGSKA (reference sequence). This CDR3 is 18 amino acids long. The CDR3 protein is CSARDITATSWGNQPQHF. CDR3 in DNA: TGCAGTGCTAGAGATATCACAGCGACGAGCTGGGGCAATCAGCCCCAGCATTTT.

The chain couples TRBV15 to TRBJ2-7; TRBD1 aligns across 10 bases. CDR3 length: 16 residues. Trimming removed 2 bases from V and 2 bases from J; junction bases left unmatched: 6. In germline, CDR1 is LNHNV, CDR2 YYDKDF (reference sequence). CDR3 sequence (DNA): TGTGCCACCAGCAGACGTACGGGACAGGGGCCCTACGAGCAGTACTTC. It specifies CATSRRTGQGPYEQYF.

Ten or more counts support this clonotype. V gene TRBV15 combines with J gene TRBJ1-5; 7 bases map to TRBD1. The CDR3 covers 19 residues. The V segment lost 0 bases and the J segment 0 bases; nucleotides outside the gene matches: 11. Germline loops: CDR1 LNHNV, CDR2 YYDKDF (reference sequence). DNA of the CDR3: TGTGCCACCAGCAGAGATCCCAGGGGGGGCCGATATAGCAATCAGCCCCAGCATTTT. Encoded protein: CATSRDPRGGRYSNQPQHF.

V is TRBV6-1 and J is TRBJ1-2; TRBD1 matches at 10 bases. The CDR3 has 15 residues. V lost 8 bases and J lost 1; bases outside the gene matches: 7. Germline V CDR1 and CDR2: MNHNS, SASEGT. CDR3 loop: CASLVRDRGNYGYTF. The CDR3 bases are TGTGCCAGCCTTGTTCGGGACAGGGGTAACTATGGCTACACCTTC.

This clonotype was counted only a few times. The CDR3 nucleotides are TGTGCCAGCTCACCAACCAGGGTGCCCGGGGAGCTGTTTTTT. This gives the protein CASSPTRVPGELFF. The V and J genes are TRBV18 and TRBJ2-2, with D possibly matching TRBD1 (5 bases). CDR3 length: 14 residues. With 2 bases removed from V and 6 bases from J, the gap between germline ends came to 10 bases. The germline CDR1 and CDR2 sequences are KGHSH and LQKENI.

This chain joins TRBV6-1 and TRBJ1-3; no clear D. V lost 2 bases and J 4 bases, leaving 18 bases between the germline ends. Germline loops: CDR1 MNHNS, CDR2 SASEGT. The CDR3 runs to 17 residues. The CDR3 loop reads CASSEFVGLGIGNTIYF. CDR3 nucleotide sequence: TGTGCCAGCAGTGAATTTGTCGGACTGGGGATCGGAAACACCATATATTTT.

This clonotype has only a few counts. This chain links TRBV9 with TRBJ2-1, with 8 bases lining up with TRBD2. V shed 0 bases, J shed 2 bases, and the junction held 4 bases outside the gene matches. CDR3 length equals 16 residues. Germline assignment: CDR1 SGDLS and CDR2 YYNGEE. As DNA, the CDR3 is TGTGCCAGCAGCGTAGCCGTGACTAGCGCCTACAATGAGCAGTTCTTC. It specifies CASSVAVTSAYNEQFF.

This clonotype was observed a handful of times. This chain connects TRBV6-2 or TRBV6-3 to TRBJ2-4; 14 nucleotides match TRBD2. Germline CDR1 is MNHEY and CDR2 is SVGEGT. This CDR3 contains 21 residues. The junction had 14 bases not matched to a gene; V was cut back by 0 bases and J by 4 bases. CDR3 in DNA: TGTGCCAGCAGTTACTCCGCCTCTCGACTAGCGGGGGGGCCTGAAAAAAACATTCAGTACTTC. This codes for CASSYSASRLAGGPEKNIQYF.

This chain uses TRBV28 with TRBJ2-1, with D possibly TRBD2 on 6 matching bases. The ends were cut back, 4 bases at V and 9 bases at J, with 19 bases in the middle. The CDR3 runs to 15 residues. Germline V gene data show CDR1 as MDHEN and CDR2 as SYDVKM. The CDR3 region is CASSSFFGRGGEQFF. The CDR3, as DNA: TGTGCCAGCAGTTCCTTTTTCGGGAGAGGAGGTGAGCAGTTCTTC.

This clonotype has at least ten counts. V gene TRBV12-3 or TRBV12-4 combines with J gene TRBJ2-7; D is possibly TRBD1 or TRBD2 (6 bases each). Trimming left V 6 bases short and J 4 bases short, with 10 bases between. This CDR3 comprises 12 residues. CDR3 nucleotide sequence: TGTGCCAGCAGCCGAGGGGGGTACGAGCAGTACTTC. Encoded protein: CASSRGGYEQYF.

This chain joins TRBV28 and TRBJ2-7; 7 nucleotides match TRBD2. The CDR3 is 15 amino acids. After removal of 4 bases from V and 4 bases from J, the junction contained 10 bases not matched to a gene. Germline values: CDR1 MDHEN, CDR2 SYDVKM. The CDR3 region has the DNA TGTGCCAGCAGTTCGCCCGGGGGGACTGGGTACGAGCAGTACTTC. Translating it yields CASSSPGGTGYEQYF.

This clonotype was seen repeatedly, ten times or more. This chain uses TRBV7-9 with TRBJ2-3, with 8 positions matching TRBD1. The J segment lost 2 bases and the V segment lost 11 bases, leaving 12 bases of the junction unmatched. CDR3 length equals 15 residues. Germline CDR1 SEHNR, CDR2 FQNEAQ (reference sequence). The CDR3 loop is CAFWGTGAATDTQYF. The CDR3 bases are TGTGCCTTTTGGGGGACAGGCGCCGCCACAGATACGCAGTATTTT.

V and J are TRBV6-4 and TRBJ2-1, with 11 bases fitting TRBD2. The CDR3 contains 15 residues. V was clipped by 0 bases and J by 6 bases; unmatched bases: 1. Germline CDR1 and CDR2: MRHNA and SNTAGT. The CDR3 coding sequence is TGTGCCAGCAGTGACTCTAGCGGGGGGGCCAATGAGCAGTTCTTC. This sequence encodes CASSDSSGGANEQFF.

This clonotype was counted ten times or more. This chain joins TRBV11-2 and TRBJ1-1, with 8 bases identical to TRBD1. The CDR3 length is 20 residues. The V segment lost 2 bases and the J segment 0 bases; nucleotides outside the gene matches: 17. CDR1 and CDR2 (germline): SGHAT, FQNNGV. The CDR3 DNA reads TGTGCCAGCAGCTTAATTCGGTTCGACAGGGGCGATCGACTGAACACTGAAGCTTTCTTT. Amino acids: CASSLIRFDRGDRLNTEAFF.

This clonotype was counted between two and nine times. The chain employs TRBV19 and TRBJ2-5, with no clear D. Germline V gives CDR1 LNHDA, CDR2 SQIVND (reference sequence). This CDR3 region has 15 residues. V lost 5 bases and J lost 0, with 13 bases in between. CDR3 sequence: CASSDTRGNQETQYF. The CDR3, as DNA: TGTGCCAGTAGTGACACCCGCGGAAACCAAGAGACCCAGTACTTC.

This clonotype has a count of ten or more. The CDR3 nucleotides are TGTGCCATCAGTGATCCCGATGGGACAGGTAATCAGCCCCAGCATTTT. Translation: CAISDPDGTGNQPQHF. The J gene is TRBJ1-5, the V gene TRBV10-3; 8 nucleotides match TRBD1. Germline V gene sequence: CDR1 ENHRY, CDR2 SYGVKD. Losses at the gene ends were 3 bases for V and 4 bases for J; bases not matched to a gene: 8. This CDR3 has 16 residues.

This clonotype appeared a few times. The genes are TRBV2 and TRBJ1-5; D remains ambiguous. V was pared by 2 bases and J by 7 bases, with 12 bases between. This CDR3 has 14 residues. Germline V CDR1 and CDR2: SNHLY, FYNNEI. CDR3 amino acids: CASSERSARQPQHF. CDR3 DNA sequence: TGTGCCAGCAGTGAACGGTCCGCTCGGCAGCCCCAGCATTTT. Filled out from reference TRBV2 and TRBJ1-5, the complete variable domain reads EPEVTQTPSHQVTQMGQEVILRCVPISNHLYFYWYRQILGQKVEFLVSFYNNEISEKSEIFDDQFSVERPDGSNFTLKIRSTKLEDSAMYFCASSERSARQPQHFGDGTRLSIL.